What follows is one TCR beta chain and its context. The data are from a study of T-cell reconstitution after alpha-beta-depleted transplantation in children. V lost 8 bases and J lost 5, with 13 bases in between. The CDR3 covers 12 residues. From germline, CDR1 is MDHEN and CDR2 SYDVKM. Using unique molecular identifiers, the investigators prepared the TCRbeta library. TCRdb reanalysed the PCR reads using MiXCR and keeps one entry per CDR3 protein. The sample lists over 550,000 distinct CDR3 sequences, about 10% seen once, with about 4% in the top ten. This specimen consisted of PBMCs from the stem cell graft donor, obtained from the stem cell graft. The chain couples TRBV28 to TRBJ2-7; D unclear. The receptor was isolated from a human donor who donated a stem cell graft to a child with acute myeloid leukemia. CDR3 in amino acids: CASRATQNEQYF. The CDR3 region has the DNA TGTGCCAGCCGGGCCACCCAGAACGAGCAGTACTTC.